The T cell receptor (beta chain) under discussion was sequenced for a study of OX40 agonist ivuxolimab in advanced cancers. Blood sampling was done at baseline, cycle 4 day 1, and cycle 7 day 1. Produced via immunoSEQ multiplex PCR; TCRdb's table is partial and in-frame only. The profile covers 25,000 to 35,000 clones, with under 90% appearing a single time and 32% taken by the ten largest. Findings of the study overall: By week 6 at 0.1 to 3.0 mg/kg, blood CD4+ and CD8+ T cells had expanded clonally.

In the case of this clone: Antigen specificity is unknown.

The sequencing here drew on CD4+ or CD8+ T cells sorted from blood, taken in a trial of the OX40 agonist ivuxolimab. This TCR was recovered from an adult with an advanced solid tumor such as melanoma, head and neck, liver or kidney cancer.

The CDR3 loop reads CASSPHEGWYGYTF. The CDR3 DNA is TGTGCCAGCAGCCCCCACGAGGGATGGTATGGCTACACCTTC. The rearrangement uses TRBV5-5 and TRBJ1-2, with unresolved D. The CDR3 contains 14 residues. V lost 4 bases, J lost 5 bases, and 15 bases lay in between. CDR1 and CDR2 (germline): SGHKS, YYEKEE (reference sequence). Looking up the rest from reference TRBV5-5 and TRBJ1-2 gives the full variable domain: DAGVTQSPTHLIKTRGQQVTLRCSPISGHKSVSWYQQVLGQGPQFIFQYYEKEERGRGNFPDRFSARQFPNYSSELNVNALLLGDSALYLCASSPHEGWYGYTFGSGTRLTVV.